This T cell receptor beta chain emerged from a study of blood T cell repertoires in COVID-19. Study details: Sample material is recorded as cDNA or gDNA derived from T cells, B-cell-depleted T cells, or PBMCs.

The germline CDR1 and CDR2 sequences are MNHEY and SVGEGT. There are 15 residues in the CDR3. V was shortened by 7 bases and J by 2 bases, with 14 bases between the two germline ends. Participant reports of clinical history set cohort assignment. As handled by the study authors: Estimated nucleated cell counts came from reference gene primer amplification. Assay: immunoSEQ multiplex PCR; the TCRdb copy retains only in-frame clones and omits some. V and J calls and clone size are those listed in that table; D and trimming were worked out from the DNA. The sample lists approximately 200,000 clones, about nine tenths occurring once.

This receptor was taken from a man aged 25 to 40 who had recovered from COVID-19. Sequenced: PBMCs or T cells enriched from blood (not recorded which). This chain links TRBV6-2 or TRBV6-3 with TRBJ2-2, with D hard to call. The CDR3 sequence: CASIPPVPNTGELFF. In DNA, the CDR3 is TGTGCCAGCATCCCACCGGTACCTAACACCGGGGAGCTGTTTTTT.